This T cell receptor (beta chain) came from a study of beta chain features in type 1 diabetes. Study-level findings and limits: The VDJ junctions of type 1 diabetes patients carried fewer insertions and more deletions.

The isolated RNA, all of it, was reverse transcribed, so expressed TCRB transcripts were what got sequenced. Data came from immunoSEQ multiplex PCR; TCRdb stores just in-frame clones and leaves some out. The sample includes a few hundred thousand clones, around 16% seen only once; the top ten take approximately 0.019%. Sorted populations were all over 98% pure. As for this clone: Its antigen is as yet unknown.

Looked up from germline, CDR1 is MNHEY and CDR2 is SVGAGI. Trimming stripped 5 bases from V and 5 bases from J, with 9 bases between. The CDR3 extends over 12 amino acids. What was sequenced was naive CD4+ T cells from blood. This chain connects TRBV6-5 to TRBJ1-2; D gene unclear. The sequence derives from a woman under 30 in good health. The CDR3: CASSTGRYGYTF. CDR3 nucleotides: TGTGCCAGCAGTACGGGGAGGTATGGCTACACCTTC.